A single sample is the source of the 6 T cell receptor beta chains below, sequenced in a study of blood T cell repertoires in COVID-19. The method was immunoSEQ multiplex PCR; TCRdb's version includes in-frame clones alone and lacks a portion of them. The table has approximately 200,000 clones, about 80% seen once. The sample taken for sequencing was PBMCs or T cells enriched from blood (not recorded which). The origin of the receptors is a man in his 60s who had recovered from COVID-19.

The chain employs TRBV7-9 and TRBJ1-1, with 10 bases aligning to TRBD1. Germline V gene sequence: CDR1 SEHNR, CDR2 FQNEAQ (reference sequence). J lost 4 bases, V lost 2 bases, and 4 bases had no gene match. The CDR3 runs to 15 residues. The CDR3 loop is CASSLRDRGGTEAFF. The CDR3, as DNA: TGTGCCAGCAGCTTAAGGGACAGGGGTGGCACTGAAGCTTTCTTT. Full variable domain (remainder filled in from reference TRBV7-9 and TRBJ1-1): DTGVSQNPRHKITKRGQNVTFRCDPISEHNRLYWYRQTLGQGPEFLTYFQNEAQLEKSRLLSDRFSAERPKGSFSTLEIQRTEQGDSAMYLCASSLRDRGGTEAFFGQGTRLTVV.

The chain links TRBV2 to TRBJ2-1, with a tentative D call TRBD1 (5 bases). V lost 6 bases and J 3 bases, leaving 15 bases between the germline ends. The length of the CDR3 is 15 residues. Germline V CDR1 and CDR2: SNHLY, FYNNEI. Written as DNA, the CDR3 is TGTGCCAGCAGAAAGACAGCTCCGAACTACAATGAGCAGTTCTTC. This translates into CASRKTAPNYNEQFF.

V is TRBV11-2 and J is TRBJ1-1, with TRBD1 matching 9 bases. V trimming: 4 bases; J trimming: 1 base; junction bases outside the gene matches: 13. The length of the CDR3 is 18 residues. Germline CDR1 is SGHAT and CDR2 is FQNNGV. CDR3: CASSSDERRTGENTEAFF. The CDR3 nucleotides are TGTGCCAGCAGCTCAGATGAGCGACGGACAGGGGAGAACACTGAAGCTTTCTTT.

This chain joins TRBV5-6 and TRBJ1-2; 7 nucleotides line up with TRBD1. V gave up 6 bases and J gave up 7 bases; unmatched junction bases: 12. CDR1 and CDR2 from the germline V gene are SGHDT and YYEEEE. This CDR3 region has 14 residues. The DNA for the CDR3 is TGTGCCAGCACCGTCGGGACAGAATGGAGTGGCTACACCTTC. Translated, it gives CASTVGTEWSGYTF.

Here the CDR3 DNA reads TGCGCCAGCAGCTTGGTGTCAGGGCTTTTCTCTGGGGCCAACGTCCTGACTTTC. Protein: CASSLVSGLFSGANVLTF. The genes are TRBV5-1 and TRBJ2-6; tentatively, D is TRBD1 (5 bases). Between the trimmed V and J ends, which lost 0 bases and 0 bases, there was a span of 13 bases. Germline CDR1 SGHRS, CDR2 YFSETQ. The CDR3 loop spans 18 amino acids.

This clone is a singleton in its sample. The CDR3: CASSIEPQPLPQQYF. For the CDR3, the DNA is TGTGCCAGTAGTATCGAACCCCAACCCCTACCCCAGCAGTACTTC. This chain links TRBV19 with TRBJ2-7; no clear D. The CDR3 runs to 15 residues. Germline lookup yields CDR1 LNHDA and CDR2 SQIVND (reference sequence). Deletions cut 3 bases from V and 8 bases from J, with 20 bases between. Together with reference TRBV19 and TRBJ2-7, the CDR3 gives the full variable domain: DGGITQSPKYLFRKEGQNVTLSCEQNLNHDAMYWYRQDPGQGLRLIYYSQIVNDFQKGDIAEGYSVSREKKESFPLTVTSAQKNPTAFYLCASSIEPQPLPQQYFGPGTRLTVT.